The 20 T cell receptor beta chains below come from one sample, sequenced in a study of blood T cells in healthy people across ages. Together with a sample-barcoded 5' primer, a J-beta primer mix was included in a second PCR lasting roughly 6 to 12 cycles. MiXCR was run by TCRdb on the 5' RACE reads, yielding one entry per CDR3 protein. The sample has fewer than 900,000 distinct CDR3 sequences, 43% seen once. The sample consisted of blood. The source of these receptors is a woman in her sixties or seventies in good health.

The rearrangement links TRBV20-1 to TRBJ2-4; the match to TRBD2 covers 7 bases. The CDR3 loop spans 13 amino acids. Trimming removed 5 bases from V and 4 bases from J; junction bases left unmatched: 5. From germline, CDR1 is DFQATT and CDR2 SNEGSKA (reference sequence). The CDR3 reads CSAHPGLKNIQYF. CDR3 nucleotides: TGCAGTGCTCACCCGGGACTAAAAAACATTCAGTACTTC.

This clonotype was seen only a few times. The rearrangement links TRBV13 to TRBJ1-6; the D gene is possibly TRBD1 (5 bases). The CDR3 totals 16 residues. The germline V and J ends were trimmed by 5 bases and 9 bases, with 20 bases remaining between them. In germline, CDR1 is PRHDT, CDR2 FYEKMQ (reference sequence). DNA of the CDR3: TGTGCCAGCAGCCAGGGTGGACTTTTTCAATCTTCACCCCTCCACTTT. Amino acid sequence: CASSQGGLFQSSPLHF.

In its sample, this clonotype was seen a few times. The chain employs TRBV6-4 and TRBJ2-1; 8 positions match TRBD1. The V gene end was trimmed by 4 bases and the J gene end by 5 bases; junction bases not matched to a gene: 7. The CDR3 consists of 15 residues. Germline V CDR1 and CDR2: MRHNA, SNTAGT. CDR3 sequence: CASSVDRGPHNEQFF. CDR3 DNA: TGTGCCAGCAGTGTCGACAGGGGCCCACACAATGAGCAGTTCTTC.

The rearrangement joins TRBV12-3 or TRBV12-4 to TRBJ2-1, with TRBD1 matching 11 bases. CDR3 length equals 14 residues. Germline trimming cut 6 bases from V and 10 bases from J; bases unmatched to any gene: 8. CDR3 in amino acids: CASSTGQGVREQFF. The CDR3 DNA sequence: TGTGCCAGCAGCACGGGACAGGGGGTACGGGAGCAGTTCTTC.

Only a few counts were recorded for this clonotype. The chain carries TRBV6-6 and TRBJ2-3; no clear D gene. This CDR3 is 15 amino acids long. Trimming cost V 3 bases and J 2 bases, with 12 bases left between them. The germline V gene has CDR1 MNHNY and CDR2 SVGAGI (reference sequence). CDR3 protein: CASSYEVDDTDTQYF. In DNA form, the CDR3 reads TGTGCCAGCAGTTATGAGGTAGACGACACAGATACGCAGTATTTT.

This chain connects TRBV20-1 to TRBJ1-6; D is perhaps TRBD1 (6 bases). From germline, CDR1 is DFQATT and CDR2 SNEGSKA (reference sequence). The CDR3 runs to 14 residues. V was cut by 5 bases and J by 7 bases, with 15 bases left in between. The DNA of the CDR3 is TGCAGTGCTTTAAGACAGGAGACGAATTCACCCCTCCACTTT. This codes for CSALRQETNSPLHF.

Only a few counts were recorded for this clonotype. The J gene is TRBJ1-1, the V gene TRBV6-1; D gene unclear. With 3 bases removed from V and 3 bases from J, the gap between germline ends came to 14 bases. Germline V gene data show CDR1 as MNHNS and CDR2 as SASEGT. The CDR3 has 15 residues. The CDR3, as DNA: TGTGCCAGCAGTGATCTCGGCAGTGGTTACACTGAAGCTTTCTTT. Its protein is CASSDLGSGYTEAFF.

This clonotype was counted a few times. This chain connects TRBV2 to TRBJ2-1, with D hard to call. CDR3 length: 13 residues. CDR1 and CDR2 (germline): SNHLY, FYNNEI. V was trimmed by 1 base and J by 6 bases, leaving 7 bases between them. The CDR3 nucleotides read TGTGCCAGCAGTGAAGAACAGTTCAATGAGCAGTTCTTC. This gives the protein CASSEEQFNEQFF.

The V and J genes are TRBV6-2 or TRBV6-3 and TRBJ2-4; D assignment may be TRBD1 or TRBD2 (6 bases each). The J call could be wrong; TRBJ2-7 is a better fit for the DNA end. Germline V CDR1 and CDR2: MNHEY, SVGEGT. The CDR3 runs to 12 residues. CDR3 DNA sequence: TGTGCCACTCTCACGAGGGGGGACGAGCAGTACTTC. Its protein is CATLTRGDEQYF.

This clonotype appeared a few times. This sequence joins TRBV25-1 and TRBJ2-2, with 8 bases that match TRBD1. Germline-derived CDR1 and CDR2 are MGHDK and SYGVNS. Trimming removed 4 bases from V and 7 bases from J; junction bases left unmatched: 11. The CDR3 length is 16 residues. The CDR3, as DNA: TGTGCCAGCAGTGTTAATAGGGGACAGGCTATCGGGGAGCTGTTTTTT. The encoded protein is CASSVNRGQAIGELFF.

This sequence joins TRBV15 and TRBJ2-6; perhaps TRBD2 as D (5 bases). V lost 5 bases and J lost 0, with 11 bases in between. From germline, CDR1 is LNHNV and CDR2 YYDKDF (reference sequence). The length of the CDR3 is 16 residues. CDR3 nucleotides: TGTGCCACCAGCGGTGGACGGGACTCTGGGGCCAACGTCCTGACTTTC. Translation gives CATSGGRDSGANVLTF. Filled out from reference TRBV15 and TRBJ2-6, the complete variable domain reads DAMVIQNPRYQVTQFGKPVTLSCSQTLNHNVMYWYQQKSSQAPKLLFHYYDKDFNNEADTPDNFQSRRPNTSFCFLDIRSPGLGDTAMYLCATSGGRDSGANVLTFGAGSRLTVL.

V gene TRBV5-5 combines with J gene TRBJ2-3; TRBD2 aligns across 11 bases. This CDR3 has 15 amino acids. Trimming at V came to 4 bases and at J to 8 bases, leaving 9 bases not matched to a gene. CDR1 SGHKS and CDR2 YYEKEE come from the germline V gene (reference sequence). This chain's CDR3 is CASSLLGLADLTQYF. CDR3 coding DNA: TGTGCCAGCAGCCTCCTGGGACTAGCGGACCTTACGCAGTATTTT.

The chain combines TRBV20-1 with TRBJ2-4; perhaps TRBD1 as D (6 bases). The J call may be faulty, since TRBJ2-7 better matches the DNA end. Germline CDR1 is DFQATT and CDR2 is SNEGSKA (reference sequence). This CDR3 spans 14 amino acids. The CDR3 DNA reads TGCAGTGCTAGGCCAGGGGCGAGACTCTACGAGCAGTACTTC. Its translation is CSARPGARLYEQYF.

This clonotype was seen many times. The chain recombines TRBV29-1 with TRBJ2-7; TRBD1 is a possible D gene (7 bases). With 5 bases removed from V and 6 bases from J, the gap between germline ends came to 17 bases. The CDR3 has 13 amino acids. Germline V CDR1 and CDR2: SQVTM, ANQGSEA. In DNA, the CDR3 is TGCAGCGTTCTACCAACAGGGGAGGTCGAGCAGTACTTC. It is translated as CSVLPTGEVEQYF.

About this clonotype itself: A much larger clone is a single base away; this may be a read error. This rearrangement joins TRBV28 to TRBJ2-3; 7 bases line up with TRBD1. The CDR3 is 12 residues long. Germline V gene sequence: CDR1 MDHEN, CDR2 SYDVKM. The CDR3 sequence is CASSTGADMQYF. The CDR3 DNA follows: TGTGCCAGCAGCACAGGGGCAGATATGCAGTATTTT.

This clonotype was picked up a small number of times. The chain couples TRBV7-2 to TRBJ1-2; D possibly corresponds to TRBD1 (5 bases). Germline V gives CDR1 SGHTA, CDR2 FQGNSA. The CDR3 loop spans 15 amino acids. V lost 0 bases and J 4 bases, leaving 12 bases between the germline ends. Written as DNA, the CDR3 is TGTGCCAGCAGCTTAGCGCGAATAGGGACCTATGGCTACACCTTC. Translation gives CASSLARIGTYGYTF.

The table lists this clonotype with a few counts. V and J are TRBV29-1 and TRBJ2-5, with 10 bases fitting TRBD2. V trimming: 8 bases; J trimming: 11 bases; junction bases outside the gene matches: 20. Germline V gene sequence: CDR1 SQVTM, CDR2 ANQGSEA. CDR3 length: 15 residues. The CDR3 reads CSSTAIAGGGNEQYF. CDR3 nucleotides: TGCAGCTCGACCGCAATAGCGGGGGGAGGCAATGAGCAGTACTTC.

This clonotype was detected a few times. J is TRBJ2-7 and V is TRBV4-1; 7 positions agree with TRBD2. Trimming cost V 3 bases and J 6 bases; bases outside gene matches: 8. This CDR3 region has 14 residues. Per germline, CDR1 MGHRA and CDR2 YSYEKL. CDR3 in amino acids: CASSQTSSGPEQYF. CDR3 DNA: TGCGCCAGCAGCCAGACCTCTAGCGGTCCCGAGCAGTACTTC.

The V and J genes are TRBV30 and TRBJ1-5; 8 bases match TRBD1. CDR1 is GTSNPN, CDR2 SVGIG, per germline (reference sequence). This CDR3 has 14 amino acids. Losses at the gene ends were 2 bases for V and 1 base for J; bases not matched to a gene: 1. The CDR3 DNA sequence: TGTGCCTGGAGTCAGGGGGCGAGCAATCAGCCCCAGCATTTT. It yields the protein CAWSQGASNQPQHF.

The gene calls are TRBV29-1 and TRBJ2-3; 8 bases agree with TRBD1. Per germline, CDR1 SQVTM and CDR2 ANQGSEA. Unmatched junction bases numbered 9, after V lost 4 bases and J lost 3 bases. The CDR3 loop spans 15 amino acids. The DNA of the CDR3 is TGCAGCGTTGGGGGGAGGACAGGGTGGACAGATACGCAGTATTTT. Translating it yields CSVGGRTGWTDTQYF.